This T cell receptor (beta chain) was profiled in a study of T cells after yellow fever vaccination. In its sample, this clonotype was seen many times. By 5'RACE template switching, TCR cDNA was produced, with a universal primer site and UMIs added in the process. TCRdb recomputed calls from the 5' RACE reads with MiXCR, one row per CDR3 protein. Counted here are more than 95,000 distinct CDR3 sequences, 7.2% occurring once; the ten biggest clones make up 2.7%. The TCR comes from a man between 18 and 29 years old who received the YFV17D yellow fever vaccine. The sample was CD4+ T cells sorted from PBMCs, taken more than 40 days after the first yellow fever vaccination.

The CDR3 nucleotides are TGTGCCAGCAGCCTAGACAATGGTGAGCAGTTCTTC. It specifies CASSLDNGEQFF. V usage is TRBV5-4 and J usage is TRBJ2-1; D remains unclear. The CDR3 totals 12 residues. The germline CDR1 and CDR2 sequences are SGHNT and YYREEE (reference sequence). The V end was cut by 4 bases, the J end by 9 bases, with 11 bases between.